This T cell receptor (beta chain) was recorded in a study of cytomegalovirus exposure and HLA in healthy donors. Of note for this clone: What it binds is not known.

Regarding the study as a whole: Trimming of TCR beta V- and J-genes showed a link, identified in a later analysis, to a missense DCLRE1C variant. CMV antigen specificity of three CMV-associated chains was confirmed in vitro. Most TCRs appeared rarely, but some public TCRs recurred in many donors.

The CDR3 loop spans 16 amino acids. After removal of 3 bases from V and 1 base from J, the junction contained 4 bases not matched to a gene. Germline V gives CDR1 LNHNV, CDR2 YYDKDF (reference sequence). PCR amplification relied on 60 Vbeta primers (plus 13 Jbeta primers). Clones were read by immunoSEQ multiplex PCR, and TCRdb kept only the in-frame ones, dropping some. The sample yields roughly 190,000 clones, roughly 86% seen once. The origin of this receptor is a man aged 40-49 years in good health and CMV-seropositive. The chain joins TRBV15 to TRBJ2-2, with 8 nucleotides matching TRBD1. The material sequenced was PBMCs. CDR3 DNA sequence: TGTGCCACCAGCAGGGAAGGGACAGGGAACACCGGGGAGCTGTTTTTT. It encodes CATSREGTGNTGELFF.